This T cell receptor beta chain was captured by sequencing in a study of cytomegalovirus exposure and HLA in healthy donors. After removal of 0 bases from V and 3 bases from J, the junction contained 15 bases not matched to a gene. Germline values: CDR1 SGHTA, CDR2 FQGNSA. This CDR3 has 22 residues. Study observations and caveats: Presence/absence analyses treated sequencing depth as roughly uniform across donors. The productive fraction for most TCR beta V segments was about 90% or about 30% in an earlier analysis.

60 Vbeta and 13 Jbeta primers were used in PCR. Profiled with immunoSEQ multiplex PCR; TCRdb holds only in-frame clones, not every one. In the table there are 150,000 to 200,000 clones, over 70% of which are singletons. Regarding this clone: Its antigen is currently unknown.

This TCR was sampled from a male donor in good health and CMV-seronegative. The sample comprised PBMCs. The J gene is TRBJ2-3, the V gene TRBV7-2; 16 bases match TRBD2. CDR3 sequence reads: CASSLAKGLGGLAGGRTDTQYF. The DNA for the CDR3 is TGTGCCAGCAGCTTAGCAAAAGGACTTGGGGGACTAGCGGGGGGGCGGACAGATACGCAGTATTTT.